This T cell receptor (beta chain) originates from a study of brain T cells in children with intractable seizures. Points on this clone: Its antigen is still unknown.

TCRdb's table, derived via immunoSEQ multiplex PCR, lists solely in-frame clones and lacks some. The sample yields around 340,000 clones, approximately 93% seen once. Overall study findings and caveats: Clones missing pre-surgery may reflect undersampling of that blood sample.

Noted time point: blood from clinic visit 5 months post-surgery; TSC patient then seizure free. Only cases whose brain tissue showed the highest T cell transcript signatures were sequenced. Before surgery, patients took at least one anti-epileptic drug. The receptor was derived from a boy in the first two years of life with tuberous sclerosis and intractable seizures. This sample comprised peripheral blood, obtained roughly 5 months after surgery.

CDR3 amino acids: CASSQVFGGGQPQHF. The CDR3 DNA is TGCGCCAGCAGCCAAGTATTCGGGGGTGGTCAGCCCCAGCATTTT. This chain joins TRBV4-1 and TRBJ1-5; the D gene is possibly TRBD1 (5 bases). Between the trimmed V and J ends, which lost 1 base and 6 bases, there was a span of 13 bases. This CDR3 spans 15 amino acids. Germline loops: CDR1 MGHRA, CDR2 YSYEKL.